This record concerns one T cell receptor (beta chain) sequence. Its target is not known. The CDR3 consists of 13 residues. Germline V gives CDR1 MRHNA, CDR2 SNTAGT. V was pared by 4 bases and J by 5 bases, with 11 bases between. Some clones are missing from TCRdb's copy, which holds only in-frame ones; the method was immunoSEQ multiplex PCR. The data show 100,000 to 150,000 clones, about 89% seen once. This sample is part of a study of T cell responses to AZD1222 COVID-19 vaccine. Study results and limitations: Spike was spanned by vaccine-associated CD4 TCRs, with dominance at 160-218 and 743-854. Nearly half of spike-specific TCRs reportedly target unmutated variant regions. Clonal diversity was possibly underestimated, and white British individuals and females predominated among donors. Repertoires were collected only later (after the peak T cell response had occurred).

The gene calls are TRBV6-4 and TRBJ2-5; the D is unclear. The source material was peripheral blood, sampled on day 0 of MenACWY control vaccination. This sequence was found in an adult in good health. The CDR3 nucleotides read TGTGCCAGCAGTGCCGAACTGTGGGAGACCCAGTACTTC. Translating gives CASSAELWETQYF.